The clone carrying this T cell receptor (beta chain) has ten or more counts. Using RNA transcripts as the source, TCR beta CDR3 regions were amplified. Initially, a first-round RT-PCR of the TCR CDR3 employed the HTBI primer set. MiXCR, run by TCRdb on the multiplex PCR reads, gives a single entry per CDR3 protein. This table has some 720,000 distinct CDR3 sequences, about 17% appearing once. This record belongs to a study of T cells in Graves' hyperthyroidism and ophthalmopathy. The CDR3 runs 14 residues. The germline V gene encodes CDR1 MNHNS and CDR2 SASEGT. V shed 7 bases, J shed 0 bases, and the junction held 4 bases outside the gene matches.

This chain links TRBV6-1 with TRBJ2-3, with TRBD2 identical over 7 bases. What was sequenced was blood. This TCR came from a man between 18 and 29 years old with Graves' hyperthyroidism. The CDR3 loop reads CASMAGVSTDTQYF. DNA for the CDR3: TGTGCCAGCATGGCGGGAGTAAGCACAGATACGCAGTATTTT.